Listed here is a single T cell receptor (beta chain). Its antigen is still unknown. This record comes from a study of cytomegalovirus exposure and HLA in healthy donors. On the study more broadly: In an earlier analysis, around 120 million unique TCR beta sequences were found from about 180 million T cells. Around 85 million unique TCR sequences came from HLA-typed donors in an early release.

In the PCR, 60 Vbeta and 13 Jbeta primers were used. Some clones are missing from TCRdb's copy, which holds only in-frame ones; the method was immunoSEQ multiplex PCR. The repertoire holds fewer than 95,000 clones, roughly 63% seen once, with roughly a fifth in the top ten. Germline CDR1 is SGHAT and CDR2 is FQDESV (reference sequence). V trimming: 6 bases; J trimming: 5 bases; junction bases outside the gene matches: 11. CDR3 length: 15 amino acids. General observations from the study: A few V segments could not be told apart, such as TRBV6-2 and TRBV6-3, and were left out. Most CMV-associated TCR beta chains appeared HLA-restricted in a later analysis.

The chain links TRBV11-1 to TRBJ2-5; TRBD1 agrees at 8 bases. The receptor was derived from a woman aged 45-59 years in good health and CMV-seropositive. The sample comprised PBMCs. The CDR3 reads CASRHGGQGEETQYF. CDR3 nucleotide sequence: TGTGCCAGCAGACACGGAGGACAGGGCGAGGAGACCCAGTACTTC. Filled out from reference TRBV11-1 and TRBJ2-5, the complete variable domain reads EAEVAQSPRYKITEKSQAVAFWCDPISGHATLYWYRQILGQGPELLVQFQDESVVDDSQLPKDRFSAERLKGVDSTLKIQPAELGDSAMYLCASRHGGQGEETQYFGPGTRLLVL.